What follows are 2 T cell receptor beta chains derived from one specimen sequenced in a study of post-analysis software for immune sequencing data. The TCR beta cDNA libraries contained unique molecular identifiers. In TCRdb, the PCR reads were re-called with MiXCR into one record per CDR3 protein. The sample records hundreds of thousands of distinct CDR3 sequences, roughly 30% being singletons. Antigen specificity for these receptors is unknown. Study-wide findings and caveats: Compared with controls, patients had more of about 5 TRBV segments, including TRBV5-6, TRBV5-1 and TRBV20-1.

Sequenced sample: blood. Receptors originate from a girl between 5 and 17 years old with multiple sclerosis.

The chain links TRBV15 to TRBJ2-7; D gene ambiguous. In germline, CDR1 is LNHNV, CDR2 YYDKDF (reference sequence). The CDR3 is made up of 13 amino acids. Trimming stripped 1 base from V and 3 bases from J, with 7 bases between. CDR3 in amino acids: CATSRAGRYEQYF. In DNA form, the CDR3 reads TGTGCCACCAGCAGAGCTGGGCGCTACGAGCAGTACTTC.

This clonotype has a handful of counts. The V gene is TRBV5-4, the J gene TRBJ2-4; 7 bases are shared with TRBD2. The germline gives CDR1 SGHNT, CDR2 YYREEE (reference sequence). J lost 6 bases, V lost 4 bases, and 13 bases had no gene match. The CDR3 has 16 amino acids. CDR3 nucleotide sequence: TGTGCCAGCAGCCCCCGGGGAGGGTGGAGTGGAAACATTCAGTACTTC. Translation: CASSPRGGWSGNIQYF. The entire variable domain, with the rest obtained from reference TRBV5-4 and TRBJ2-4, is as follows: ETGVTQSPTHLIKTRGQQVTLRCSSQSGHNTVSWYQQALGQGPQFIFQYYREEENGRGNFPPRFSGLQFPNYSSELNVNALELDDSALYLCASSPRGGWSGNIQYFGAGTRLSVL.